This TCR beta chain stems from a study of spatial heterogeneity in lung cancer. All TCR cDNA molecules were individually tagged with a unique molecular identifier. TCRdb reprocessed the 5' RACE reads via MiXCR and lists one record per CDR3 protein. The sample includes over 950 distinct CDR3 sequences, more than 30% of them seen just once. V lost 2 bases, J lost 4 bases, and 12 bases lay in between. The CDR3 totals 14 residues. Germline values: CDR1 DFQATT, CDR2 SNEGSKA (reference sequence). Time point meaning: sample taken at primary tumor resection. Samples were obtained from 70 or so donors, all untreated early-stage non-small cell lung cancer patients.

The sequencing used normal lung tissue next to the tumor, collected at surgery. The chain employs TRBV20-1 and TRBJ2-4; D is tentatively TRBD1 or TRBD2 (6 bases each). The sequence came from a male donor with early-stage non-small cell lung cancer. The CDR3 here is CSARPQGRKNIQYF. Written as DNA, the CDR3 is TGCAGTGCTAGACCGCAGGGGAGGAAAAACATTCAGTACTTC.